Sequencing of this T cell receptor beta chain was carried out in a study of blood T cell repertoires in COVID-19. Study at large: Samples of COVID-19 (acute and convalescent) were obtained from the United States, Italy and Spain. T cells, B-cell-depleted T cells, or PBMCs supplied cDNA or gDNA.

CDR1 is KGHDR, CDR2 SFDVKD, per germline. CDR3 length: 14 amino acids. V dropped 5 bases and J dropped 4 bases, with 8 bases sitting between them. The recovered donors of Cohort 3 showed two negative PCRs, clearance, or symptom resolution. How the authors handled the data: Reference gene primers were amplified, and this amplification served to estimate nucleated cell counts. The method was immunoSEQ multiplex PCR; TCRdb's version includes in-frame clones alone and lacks a portion of them. That table furnishes V, J and clone size, whereas the DNA furnished D and trimming. The sample yields 360,000 or so clones, roughly 89% seen once.

Sequencing was carried out using PBMCs or T cells enriched from blood (not recorded which). J is TRBJ2-6 and V is TRBV24-1; D gene uncertain. This sequence originates from a woman in her 30s who had recovered from COVID-19. The CDR3 nucleotides read TGTGCCACCAGTGGGGCTTCCGGGGCCAACGTCCTGACTTTC. Translated: CATSGASGANVLTF.